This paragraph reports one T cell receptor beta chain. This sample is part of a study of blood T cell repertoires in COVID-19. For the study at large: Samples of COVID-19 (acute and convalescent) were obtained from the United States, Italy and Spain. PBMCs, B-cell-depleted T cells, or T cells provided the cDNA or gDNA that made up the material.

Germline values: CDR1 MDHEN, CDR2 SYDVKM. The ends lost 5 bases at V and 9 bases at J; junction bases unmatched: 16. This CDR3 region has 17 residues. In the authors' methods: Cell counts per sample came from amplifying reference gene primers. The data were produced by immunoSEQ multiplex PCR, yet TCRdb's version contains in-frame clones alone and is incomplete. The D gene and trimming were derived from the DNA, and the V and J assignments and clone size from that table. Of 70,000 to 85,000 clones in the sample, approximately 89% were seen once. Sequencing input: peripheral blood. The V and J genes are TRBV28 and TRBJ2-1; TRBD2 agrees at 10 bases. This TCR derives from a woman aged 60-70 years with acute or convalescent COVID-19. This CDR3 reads CASSPPGLAGVFGEQFF. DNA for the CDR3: TGTGCCAGCAGTCCGCCGGGTCTAGCGGGAGTTTTCGGTGAGCAGTTCTTC.